This T cell receptor (beta chain) is from a study of blood T cell repertoires in COVID-19. As for the study in general: Acute-phase and convalescent COVID-19 samples originated in the United States, Italy and Spain. PBMCs, B-cell-depleted T cells, or T cells were the source of the cDNA or gDNA that made up the material.

The CDR3 is 15 amino acids. Trimming took 1 base from V and 2 from J; bases not matched to a gene: 4. Germline assignment: CDR1 MNHEY and CDR2 SMNVEV (reference sequence). Methods used by the authors: It was from reference gene primer amplification that nucleated cell counts were estimated. TCRdb keeps only in-frame clones here, not all; method: immunoSEQ multiplex PCR. V and J calls and clone size are those listed in that table; D and trimming were worked out from the DNA. This sample has 280,000 or so clones, with about 80% found just once. The chain combines TRBV27 with TRBJ2-7, with 8 positions matching TRBD1. Sequencing was carried out using peripheral blood. The receptor was derived from a woman between 50 and 59 years old who had recovered from COVID-19. CDR3 sequence reads: CASSLLGQVPYEQYF. DNA of the CDR3: TGTGCCAGCAGTTTATTGGGACAGGTCCCCTACGAGCAGTACTTC.